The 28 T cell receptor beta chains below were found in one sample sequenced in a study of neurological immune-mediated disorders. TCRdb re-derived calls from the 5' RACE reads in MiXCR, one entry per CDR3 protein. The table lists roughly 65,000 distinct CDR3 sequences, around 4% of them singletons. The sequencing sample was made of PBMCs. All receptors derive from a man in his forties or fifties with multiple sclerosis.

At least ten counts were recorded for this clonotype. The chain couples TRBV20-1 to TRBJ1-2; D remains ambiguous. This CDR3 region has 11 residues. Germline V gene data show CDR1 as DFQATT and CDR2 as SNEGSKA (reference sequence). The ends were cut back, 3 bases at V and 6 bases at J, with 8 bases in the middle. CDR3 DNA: TGCAGTGCTAGGGCGCCCAATGGCTACACCTTC. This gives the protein CSARAPNGYTF.

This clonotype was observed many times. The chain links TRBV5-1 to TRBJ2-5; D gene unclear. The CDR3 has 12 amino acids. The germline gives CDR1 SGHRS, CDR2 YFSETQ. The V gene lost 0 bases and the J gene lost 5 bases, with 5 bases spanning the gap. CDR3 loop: CASSLGLETQYF. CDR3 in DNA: TGCGCCAGCAGCTTGGGGTTGGAGACCCAGTACTTC.

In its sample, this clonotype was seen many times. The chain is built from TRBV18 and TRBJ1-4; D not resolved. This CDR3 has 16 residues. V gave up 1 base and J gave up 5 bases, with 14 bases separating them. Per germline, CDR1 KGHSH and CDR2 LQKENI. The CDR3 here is CASSPRLRQSNEKLFF. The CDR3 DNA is TGTGCCAGCTCACCACGTTTGCGTCAGTCGAATGAAAAACTGTTTTTT. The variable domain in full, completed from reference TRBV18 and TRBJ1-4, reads NAGVMQNPRHLVRRRGQEARLRCSPMKGHSHVYWYRQLPEEGLKFMVYLQKENIIDESGMPKERFSAEFPKEGPSILRIQQVVRGDSAAYFCASSPRLRQSNEKLFFGSGTQLSVL.

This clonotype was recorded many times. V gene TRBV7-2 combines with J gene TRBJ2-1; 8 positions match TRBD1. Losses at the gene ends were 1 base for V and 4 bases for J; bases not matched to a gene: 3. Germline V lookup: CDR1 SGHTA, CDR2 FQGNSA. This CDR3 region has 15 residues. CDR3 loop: CASSLDGTGYNEQFF. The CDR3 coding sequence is TGTGCCAGCAGCTTAGATGGGACAGGTTACAATGAGCAGTTCTTC.

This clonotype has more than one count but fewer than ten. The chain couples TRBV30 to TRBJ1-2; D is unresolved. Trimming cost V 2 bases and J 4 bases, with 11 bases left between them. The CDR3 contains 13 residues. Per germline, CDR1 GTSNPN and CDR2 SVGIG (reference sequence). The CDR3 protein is CAWSWQLGYGYTF. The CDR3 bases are TGTGCCTGGAGTTGGCAGCTCGGCTATGGCTACACCTTC.

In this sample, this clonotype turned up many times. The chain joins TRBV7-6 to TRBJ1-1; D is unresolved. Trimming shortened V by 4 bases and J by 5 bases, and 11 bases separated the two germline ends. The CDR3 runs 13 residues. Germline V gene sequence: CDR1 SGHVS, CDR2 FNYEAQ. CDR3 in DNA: TGTGCCAGCAGCTGGGCCACGGGGACTGAAGCTTTCTTT. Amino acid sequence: CASSWATGTEAFF.

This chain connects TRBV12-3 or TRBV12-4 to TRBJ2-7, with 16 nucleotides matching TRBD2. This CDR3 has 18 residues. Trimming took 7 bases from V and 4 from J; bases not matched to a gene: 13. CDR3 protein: CASISGLAGGSSRYEQYF. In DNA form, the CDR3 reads TGTGCCAGCATCTCGGGACTAGCGGGGGGGAGCTCGAGGTACGAGCAGTACTTC.

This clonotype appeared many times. The CDR3 region is CASSYTGGANEKLFF. The DNA of the CDR3 is TGTGCCAGCAGTTATACAGGGGGCGCAAATGAAAAACTGTTTTTT. The J gene is TRBJ1-4, the V gene TRBV7-2; 9 bases match TRBD1. The CDR3 covers 15 residues. V shed 6 bases and J 5 bases; nucleotides not matched to a gene: 7. Germline V gene data show CDR1 as SGHTA and CDR2 as FQGNSA.

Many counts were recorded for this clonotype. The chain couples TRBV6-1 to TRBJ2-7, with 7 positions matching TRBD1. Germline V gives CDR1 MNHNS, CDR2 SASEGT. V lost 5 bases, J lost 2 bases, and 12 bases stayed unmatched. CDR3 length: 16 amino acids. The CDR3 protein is CASSPNDRASTYEQYV. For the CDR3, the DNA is TGTGCCAGCAGTCCGAACGACAGGGCTAGCACCTACGAGCAGTACGTC.

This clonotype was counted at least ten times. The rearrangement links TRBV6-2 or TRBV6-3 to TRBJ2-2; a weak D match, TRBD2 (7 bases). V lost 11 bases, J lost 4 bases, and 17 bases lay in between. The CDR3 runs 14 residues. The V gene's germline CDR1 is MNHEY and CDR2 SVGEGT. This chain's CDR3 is CACKWGGATGELFF. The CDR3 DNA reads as TGTGCCTGCAAATGGGGGGGGGCCACCGGGGAGCTGTTTTTT.

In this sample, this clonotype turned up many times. The CDR3 coding sequence is TGCGCCAGCAGCTTGGAGGTAGGGGGCGTAGGTGGCTACACCTTC. Protein: CASSLEVGGVGGYTF. V usage is TRBV5-1 and J usage is TRBJ1-2; 7 bases agree with TRBD1. CDR3 size: 15 residues. Trimming at V came to 0 bases and at J to 7 bases, leaving 9 bases not matched to a gene. Germline CDR1 is SGHRS and CDR2 is YFSETQ.

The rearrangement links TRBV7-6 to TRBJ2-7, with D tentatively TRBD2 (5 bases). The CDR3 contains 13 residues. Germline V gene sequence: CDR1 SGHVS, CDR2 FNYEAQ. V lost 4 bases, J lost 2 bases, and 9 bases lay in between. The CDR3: CASSSAGTYEQYF. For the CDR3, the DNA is TGTGCCAGCAGCTCAGCCGGGACCTACGAGCAGTACTTC.

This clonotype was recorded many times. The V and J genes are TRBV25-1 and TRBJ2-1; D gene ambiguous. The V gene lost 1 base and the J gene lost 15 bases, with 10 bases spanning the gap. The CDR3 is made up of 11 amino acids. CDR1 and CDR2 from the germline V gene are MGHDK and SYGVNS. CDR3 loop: CASSELGWPFF. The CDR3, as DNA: TGTGCCAGCAGTGAATTAGGGTGGCCGTTCTTC.

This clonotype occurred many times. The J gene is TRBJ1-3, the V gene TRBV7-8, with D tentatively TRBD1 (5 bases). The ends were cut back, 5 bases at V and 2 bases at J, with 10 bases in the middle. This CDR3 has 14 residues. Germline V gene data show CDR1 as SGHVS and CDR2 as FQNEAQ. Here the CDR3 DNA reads TGTGCCAGCAGCCCGAGCAGGGCTGGAAACACCATATATTTT. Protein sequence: CASSPSRAGNTIYF.

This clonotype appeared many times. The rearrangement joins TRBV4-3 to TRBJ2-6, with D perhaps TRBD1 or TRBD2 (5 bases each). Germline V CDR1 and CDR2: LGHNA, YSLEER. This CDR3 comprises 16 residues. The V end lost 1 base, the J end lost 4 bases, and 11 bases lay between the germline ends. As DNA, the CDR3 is TGCGCCAGCAGCCAAGTTGGGGGAACGGGGGCCAACGTCCTGACTTTC. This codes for CASSQVGGTGANVLTF.

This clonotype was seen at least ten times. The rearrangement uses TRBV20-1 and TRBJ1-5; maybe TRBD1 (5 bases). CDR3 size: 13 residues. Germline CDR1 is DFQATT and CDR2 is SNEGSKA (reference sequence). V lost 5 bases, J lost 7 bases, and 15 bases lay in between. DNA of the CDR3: TGCAGTGCTGCGGGACCCAATCAACAGCCCCAGCATTTT. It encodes CSAAGPNQQPQHF.

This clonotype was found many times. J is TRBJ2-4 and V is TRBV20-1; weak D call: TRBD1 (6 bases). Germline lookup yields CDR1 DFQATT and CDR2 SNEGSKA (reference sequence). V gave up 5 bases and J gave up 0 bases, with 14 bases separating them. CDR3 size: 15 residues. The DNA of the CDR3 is TGCAGTGCTGAGGACCTCAGGGGAGCCAAAAACATTCAGTACTTC. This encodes CSAEDLRGAKNIQYF.

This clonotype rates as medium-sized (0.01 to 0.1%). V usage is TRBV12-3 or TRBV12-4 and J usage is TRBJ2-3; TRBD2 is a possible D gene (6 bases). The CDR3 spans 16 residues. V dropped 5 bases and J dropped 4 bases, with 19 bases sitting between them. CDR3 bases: TGTGCCAGCAGTCGCGGGGTCGTGGCCGGAGCAGATACGCAGTATTTT. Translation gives CASSRGVVAGADTQYF.

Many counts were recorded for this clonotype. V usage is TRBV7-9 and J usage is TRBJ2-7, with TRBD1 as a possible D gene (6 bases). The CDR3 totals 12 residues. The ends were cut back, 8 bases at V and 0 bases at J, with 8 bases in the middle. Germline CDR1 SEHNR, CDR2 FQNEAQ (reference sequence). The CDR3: CASGDISYEQYF. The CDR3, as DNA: TGTGCCAGCGGGGACATCTCCTACGAGCAGTACTTC.

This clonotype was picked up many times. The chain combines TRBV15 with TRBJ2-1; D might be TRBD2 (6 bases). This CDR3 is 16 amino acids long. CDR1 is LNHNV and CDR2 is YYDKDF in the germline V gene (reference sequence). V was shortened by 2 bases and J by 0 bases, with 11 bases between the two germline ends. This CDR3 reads CATSRHGGFSYNEQFF. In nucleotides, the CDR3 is TGTGCCACCAGCAGACATGGAGGGTTCTCCTACAATGAGCAGTTCTTC.

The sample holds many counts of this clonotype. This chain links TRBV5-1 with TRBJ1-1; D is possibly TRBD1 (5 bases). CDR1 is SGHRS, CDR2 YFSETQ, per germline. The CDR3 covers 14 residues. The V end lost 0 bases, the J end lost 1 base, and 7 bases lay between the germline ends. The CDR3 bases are TGCGCCAGCAGCTTGGGGGGACCGAACACTGAAGCTTTCTTT. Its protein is CASSLGGPNTEAFF.

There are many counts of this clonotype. The CDR3 loop is CASSYSDRRSPLHF. The CDR3 DNA sequence: TGTGCCAGCAGTTACTCGGACAGGCGTTCACCCCTCCACTTT. The chain combines TRBV6-6 with TRBJ1-6; TRBD1 aligns across 7 bases. Unmatched junction bases numbered 2, after V lost 0 bases and J lost 9 bases. Germline loops: CDR1 MNHNY, CDR2 SVGAGI (reference sequence). The CDR3 loop spans 14 amino acids.

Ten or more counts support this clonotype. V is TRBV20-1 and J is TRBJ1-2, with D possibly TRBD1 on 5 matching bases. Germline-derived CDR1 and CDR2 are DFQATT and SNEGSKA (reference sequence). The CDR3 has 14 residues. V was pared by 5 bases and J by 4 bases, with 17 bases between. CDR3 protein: CSAGALLDSYGYTF. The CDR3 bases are TGCAGTGCTGGGGCTCTCCTCGACAGCTATGGCTACACCTTC.

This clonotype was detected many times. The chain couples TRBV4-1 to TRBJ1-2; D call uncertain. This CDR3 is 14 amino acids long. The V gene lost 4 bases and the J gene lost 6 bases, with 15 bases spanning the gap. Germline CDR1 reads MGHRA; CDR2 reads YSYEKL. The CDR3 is CASSLRITADGYTF. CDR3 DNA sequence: TGCGCCAGCAGCCTCCGCATCACAGCAGATGGCTACACCTTC.

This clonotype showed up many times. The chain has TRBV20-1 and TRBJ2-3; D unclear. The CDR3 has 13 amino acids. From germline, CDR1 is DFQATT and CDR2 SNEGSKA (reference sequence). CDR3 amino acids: CRARVASTDTQYF. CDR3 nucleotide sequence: TGCAGAGCAAGGGTAGCTAGCACAGATACGCAGTATTTT.

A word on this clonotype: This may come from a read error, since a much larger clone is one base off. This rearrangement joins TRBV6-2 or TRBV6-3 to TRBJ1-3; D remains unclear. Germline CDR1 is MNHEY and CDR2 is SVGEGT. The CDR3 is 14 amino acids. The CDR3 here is CASSSTRSGKTIYF. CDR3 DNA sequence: TGTGCCAGCAGCTCGACGCGATCTGGAAAAACCATATATTTT.

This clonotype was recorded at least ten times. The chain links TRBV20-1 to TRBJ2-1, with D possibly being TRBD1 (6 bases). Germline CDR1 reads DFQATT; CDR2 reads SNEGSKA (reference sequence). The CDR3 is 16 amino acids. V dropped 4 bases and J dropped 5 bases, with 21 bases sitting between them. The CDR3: CSATRWGLRLDNEQFF. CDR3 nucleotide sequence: TGCAGTGCTACCCGATGGGGGCTACGACTCGACAATGAGCAGTTCTTC.

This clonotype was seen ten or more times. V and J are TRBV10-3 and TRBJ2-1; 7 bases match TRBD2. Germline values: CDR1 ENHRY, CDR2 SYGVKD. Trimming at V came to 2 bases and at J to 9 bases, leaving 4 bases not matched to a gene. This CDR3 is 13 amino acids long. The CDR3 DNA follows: TGTGCCATCAGTGAGCCGGGGAGGGGTGAGCAGTTCTTC. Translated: CAISEPGRGEQFF.